A single sample is the source of the 4 T cell receptor beta chains below, sequenced in a study of early T cells in non-severe SARS-CoV-2 infection. TCRdb called the 5' RACE reads again in MiXCR, with one record for every CDR3 protein. Of 56,000 or so distinct CDR3 sequences listed, less than 15% are singletons. The specimen was whole blood, collected at baseline. Every receptor here comes from an adult who was a healthcare worker with PCR-confirmed SARS-CoV-2 infection or an uninfected control (not recorded which).

The CDR3 bases are TGCAGTGCTTTCGGGACTAGCGGGGGCCCGAACACCGGGGAGCTGTTTTTT. Translation: CSAFGTSGGPNTGELFF. J is TRBJ2-2 and V is TRBV20-1; 14 nucleotides match TRBD2. The germline CDR1 and CDR2 sequences are DFQATT and SNEGSKA (reference sequence). This CDR3 has 17 amino acids. V lost 5 bases and J lost 0; bases outside the gene matches: 5.

The chain joins TRBV2 to TRBJ1-1; the D gene is possibly TRBD1 (5 bases). The germline gives CDR1 SNHLY, CDR2 FYNNEI. The CDR3 spans 14 residues. Trimming removed 7 bases from V and 2 bases from J, with 14 bases in between. DNA of the CDR3: TGTGCCAGCATCTATCAGGGTCAAAACACTGAAGCTTTCTTT. Protein sequence: CASIYQGQNTEAFF. Drawing the rest from reference TRBV2 and TRBJ1-1, the complete variable domain is EPEVTQTPSHQVTQMGQEVILRCVPISNHLYFYWYRQILGQKVEFLVSFYNNEISEKSEIFDDQFSVERPDGSNFTLKIRSTKLEDSAMYFCASIYQGQNTEAFFGQGTRLTVV.

This clonotype was observed many times. The CDR3 nucleotides are TGTGCCAGCAGCTTCTCAGAGAACACCGGGGAGCTGTTTTTT. Translated: CASSFSENTGELFF. J is TRBJ2-2 and V is TRBV5-6; D uncertain. Germline CDR1 and CDR2: SGHDT and YYEEEE. Trimming pared 2 bases from V and 1 base from J, leaving 6 bases between. The CDR3 runs to 14 residues.

The sample holds many counts of this clonotype. The chain links TRBV2 to TRBJ2-6, with 11 bases aligning to TRBD1. The CDR3 length is 16 residues. Per the germline V gene, CDR1 is SNHLY and CDR2 is FYNNEI. With V trimmed by 11 bases and J by 2 bases, 8 bases remained unmatched. CDR3 nucleotide sequence: TGTGCCGGTTCAGGGACAGGGGGACCTGGGGCCAACGTCCTGACTTTC. As protein: CAGSGTGGPGANVLTF.